The present T cell receptor (beta chain) was sequenced within a study of blood T cell repertoires in COVID-19. V was pared by 5 bases and J by 2 bases, with 5 bases between. CDR3 length: 12 residues. CDR1 and CDR2 (germline): SEHNR, FQNEAQ (reference sequence). This clone has a single count. This table comes from immunoSEQ multiplex PCR, and its TCRdb copy is limited to in-frame clones, with some not included. Of 90,000 or so clones listed, 90% to 95% were seen once; the top ten hold about 1.8%. Sequenced material: peripheral blood. This TCR came from a human donor with active COVID-19. The donor label of this sample is uncertain. V is TRBV7-9 and J is TRBJ2-3; D not resolved. This CDR3 is CASSPHTDTQYF. CDR3 nucleotide sequence: TGTGCCAGCAGCCCACACACAGATACGCAGTATTTT.